The subject of this entry is one T cell receptor beta chain. Its antigen is currently not known. Per-nucleotide qualities are absent, and no much larger clonotype sits a single base away. The record originates from a study of T cell repertoires in cytomegalovirus infection (dated by TCRdb to the late 2010s). About the study as a whole: Donor HLA type was relevant to the analysis, because carriage of CMV infection together with the matching HLA type was indicated by public TCR beta signatures. The paper as a whole reports these results and caveats: In both this cohort and an independent approximately 370-donor cohort, the cumulative frequency of public TCR beta family members distinguished carriers of CMV infection plus the relevant HLA type. In the ex vivo response, HLA-C-restricted CMV-specific TCR beta clonotypes were dominant, and in two of eight donors the single most frequent clonotype came from this HLA-C-restricted group.

These reads were obtained on an Illumina HiSeq 1500. Using fastp trimming at Q25 and MiXCR clonotype assembly, TCRdb reanalyzed the public sequencing data and kept in-frame beta chains. Rows are combined by CDR3 protein, so each entry shows the most common genes and DNA. The sample includes approximately 550,000 distinct CDR3 sequences, with 16% observed a single time. The leading ten clones occupy about 24% of the sample. The cysteine opens and the phenylalanine closes a CDR3 of 18 amino acids. The sequence is cut down to CDR3 DNA, 54 bases in frame from base 1. Compared with germline, V lacks 4 bases and J lacks 4 bases; bases without a gene match: 13. CDR1 and CDR2 are read off the germline V gene (reference sequence) as MNHEY and SMNVEV.

What was sequenced was CD8+ T cells from PBMCs. The receptor comes from a human donor in good health (CMV status not recorded). Some clones in this sample may be carry-over from other donors' samples. The V gene is TRBV27 and the J gene is TRBJ1-4; 9 junctional bases match TRBD1. The DNA reads TGTGCCAGCAGTTCCGTGCTGACAGGGGGTGTCCTTAATGAAAAACTGTTTTTT. Its amino acids are CASSSVLTGGVLNEKLFF.